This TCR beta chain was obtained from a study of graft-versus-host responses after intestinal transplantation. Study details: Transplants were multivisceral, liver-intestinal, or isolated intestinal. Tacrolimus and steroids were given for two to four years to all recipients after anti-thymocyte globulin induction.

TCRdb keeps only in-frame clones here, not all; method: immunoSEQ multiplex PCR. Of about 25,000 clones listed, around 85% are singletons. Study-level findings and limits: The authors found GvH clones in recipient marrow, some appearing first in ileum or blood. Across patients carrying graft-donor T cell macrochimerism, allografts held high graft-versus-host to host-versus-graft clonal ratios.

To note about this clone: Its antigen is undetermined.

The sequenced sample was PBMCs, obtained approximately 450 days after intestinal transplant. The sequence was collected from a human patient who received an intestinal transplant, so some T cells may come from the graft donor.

The CDR3 loop reads CASSLAQGSLEKLFF. The CDR3, as DNA: TGTGCCAGTAGTCTGGCTCAGGGGAGCCTCGAAAAACTGTTTTTT. The V and J genes are TRBV19 and TRBJ1-4; tentatively, D is TRBD1 (6 bases). Trimming left V 5 bases short and J 8 bases short, with 18 bases between. CDR1 and CDR2 (germline): LNHDA, SQIVND (reference sequence). The CDR3 loop spans 15 amino acids. Drawing the rest from reference TRBV19 and TRBJ1-4, the complete variable domain is DGGITQSPKYLFRKEGQNVTLSCEQNLNHDAMYWYRQDPGQGLRLIYYSQIVNDFQKGDIAEGYSVSREKKESFPLTVTSAQKNPTAFYLCASSLAQGSLEKLFFGSGTQLSVL.